This TCR beta chain was recovered during a study of Ad26.COV2.S vaccination and SARS-CoV-2 variants. Looked up from germline, CDR1 is SNHLY and CDR2 is FYNNEI. There are 15 residues in the CDR3. The junction had 10 bases not matched to a gene; V was cut back by 6 bases and J by 8 bases. Details on this clone: What it binds is not known.

General observations from the study: Greater spike-specific TCR breadth was seen in vaccine recipients than in placebo recipients.

Noted treatment: over 15 received Ad26.COV2.S at low or high dose, single or two shots; 5 received placebo; per-sample allocation not given. On day 63 after the first injection, vaccine and placebo recipients gave samples. Some clones are missing from TCRdb's copy, which holds only in-frame ones; the method was immunoSEQ multiplex PCR. In the table there are about 350,000 clones, 85% to 90% of which are singletons. The TCR was taken from a person between 18 and 59 years old who received the Ad26.COV2.S COVID-19 vaccine or a placebo. The sample was peripheral blood, taken in a trial of Ad26.COV2.S vaccine versus placebo. The V gene is TRBV2, the J gene TRBJ2-1; 10 positions agree with TRBD1. The CDR3 protein is CASSEGQGIRHEQFF. CDR3 bases: TGTGCCAGCAGCGAGGGACAGGGGATAAGGCATGAGCAGTTCTTC. The complete variable domain, with remaining parts taken from reference TRBV2 and TRBJ2-1, reads EPEVTQTPSHQVTQMGQEVILRCVPISNHLYFYWYRQILGQKVEFLVSFYNNEISEKSEIFDDQFSVERPDGSNFTLKIRSTKLEDSAMYFCASSEGQGIRHEQFFGPGTRLTVL.